What follows describes a single TCR beta chain. CDR3 length: 17 residues. The ends lost 1 base at V and 4 bases at J; junction bases unmatched: 7. CDR1 and CDR2 from the germline V gene are SGHNT and YENEEA. The data were obtained in a study of shared clonotypes between healthy human individuals. Measured with immunoSEQ multiplex PCR; TCRdb has only the in-frame clones, and not every one. Altogether 2.3 million or so clones are present, 85% to 95% being singletons, with the ten largest covering 0.39%. V gene TRBV11-3 combines with J gene TRBJ2-2; 9 bases match TRBD2. This sequence was found in a young man in good health. Some clones in this sample may be carry-over from other donors' samples. The sample comprised naive CD4+ T cells from PBMCs. Stated subset: CD45RA+ positively selected. The DNA of the CDR3 is TGTGCCAGCAGCTTAGGGGGGGCTAGCGGGATCACCGGGGAGCTGTTTTTT. It specifies CASSLGGASGITGELFF.